The 19 T cell receptor beta chains given below trace back to one sample, sequenced in a study of technical replicates of blood from a few donors (dated by TCRdb to about 2017). The library was prepared using the immunoSEQ multiplex PCR assay. In its TCRdb copy, this immuneACCESS table keeps in-frame sequences only and misses some clones. Where compared with another copy, unresolved V genes explain less than half of these, and the others have no known cause. This sample holds 12,000 or so clones; 60% to 80% were observed only once. Approximately 14% of the sample rests with the top ten. Sequences were obtained from PBMCs. The source of these receptors is a human donor in good health.

About this clone: The junction and the germline gene differ at one end; a read error may be behind it. The gene calls are TRBV25-1 and TRBJ2-5, with D possibly being TRBD1 (6 bases). CDR1 and CDR2 (germline): MGHDK, SYGVNS. The CDR3 runs to 14 residues. CDR3: CASHHGGLQGTQYF. As DNA, the CDR3 is TGTGCCAGCCATCATGGGGGCCTCCAAGGGACCCAGTACTTC.

The chain has TRBV7-8 and TRBJ1-5, with D maybe TRBD1 (6 bases). Per germline, CDR1 SGHVS and CDR2 FQNEAQ. V lost 3 bases and J lost 6, with 9 bases in between. The CDR3 has 13 residues. CDR3 residues: CASSFTGPQPQHF. The CDR3 bases are TGTGCCAGCAGCTTTACAGGGCCTCAGCCCCAGCATTTT.

The genes are TRBV6-6 and TRBJ2-7, with D possibly being TRBD2 (6 bases). CDR1 and CDR2 (germline): MNHNY, SVGAGI (reference sequence). Trimming took off 7 bases at V and 2 bases at J, with 18 bases between the two ends. This CDR3 comprises 15 residues. The CDR3 DNA follows: TGTGCCAGCACCTCTACCGGGACTCCACCCTACGAGCAGTACTTC. Protein sequence: CASTSTGTPPYEQYF.

The chain combines TRBV29-1 with TRBJ2-2; 8 nucleotides align to TRBD1. J was trimmed by 4 bases and V by 6 bases; bases with no gene match: 7. Germline lookup yields CDR1 SQVTM and CDR2 ANQGSEA. The length of the CDR3 is 14 residues. This CDR3 is CSVTDRVGTGELFF. DNA for the CDR3: TGCAGCGTAACGGACAGGGTCGGCACCGGGGAGCTGTTTTTT.

This chain uses TRBV10-2 with TRBJ1-1; 10 nucleotides match TRBD1. Per germline, CDR1 WSHSY and CDR2 SAAADI. This CDR3 spans 13 amino acids. V shed 8 bases, J shed 4 bases, and the junction held 4 bases outside the gene matches. The CDR3 DNA follows: TGCGCCAGCGCGACAGGGGGCCTCACTGAAGCTTTCTTT. The encoded protein is CASATGGLTEAFF.

This clone appeared a single time. This chain joins TRBV4-2 and TRBJ2-1, with 10 bases fitting TRBD2. Germline-derived CDR1 and CDR2 are LGHNA and YNFKEQ. This CDR3 region has 15 residues. Germline trimming cut 0 bases from V and 6 bases from J; bases unmatched to any gene: 2. This chain's CDR3 is CASSQEASGSNEQFF. The CDR3 nucleotides read TGTGCCAGCAGCCAAGAGGCTAGCGGGAGCAATGAGCAGTTCTTC.

The rearrangement uses TRBV5-6 and TRBJ1-1; possible D gene TRBD1, 6 bases. With 5 bases removed from V and 0 bases from J, the gap between germline ends came to 17 bases. Germline assignment: CDR1 SGHDT and CDR2 YYEEEE. The length of the CDR3 is 16 residues. The CDR3 is CASSYRAAGLNTEAFF. CDR3 DNA: TGTGCCAGCAGTTACAGGGCGGCGGGCCTGAACACTGAAGCTTTCTTT.

The V call is TRBV6-5, the J call TRBJ1-1; 7 bases match TRBD1. This CDR3 region has 16 residues. The germline V gene encodes CDR1 MNHEY and CDR2 SVGAGI. J was trimmed by 4 bases and V by 2 bases; bases with no gene match: 10. The CDR3 DNA reads as TGTGCCAGCAGTTACACCTCGACAGGGTCGGGCACTGAAGCTTTCTTT. Translated, it gives CASSYTSTGSGTEAFF.

This chain uses TRBV10-1 with TRBJ2-7; 13 bases align to TRBD2. Germline CDR1 is WNHNN and CDR2 is SYGVQD (reference sequence). This CDR3 contains 17 residues. The ends lost 0 bases at V and 3 bases at J; junction bases unmatched: 5. The CDR3 region has the DNA TGCGCCAGCAGTGAGTCGGGACTAGCGGGAATTCTCTACGAGCAGTACTTC. Its translation: CASSESGLAGILYEQYF.

This clone was observed once. This chain joins TRBV29-1 and TRBJ2-7; 8 bases fit TRBD1. J was trimmed by 3 bases and V by 8 bases; bases with no gene match: 9. This CDR3 spans 13 amino acids. CDR1 SQVTM and CDR2 ANQGSEA come from the germline V gene. The CDR3 loop reads CSYQPGGGYEQYF. The CDR3 coding sequence is TGCAGCTATCAACCAGGGGGCGGCTACGAGCAGTACTTC.

The rearrangement links TRBV5-1 to TRBJ2-3; 11 nucleotides line up with TRBD2. Germline V CDR1 and CDR2: SGHRS, YFSETQ. After removal of 5 bases from V and 5 bases from J, the junction contained 4 bases not matched to a gene. The CDR3 is 14 amino acids. CDR3 loop: CASSLAGGIDTQYF. For the CDR3, the DNA is TGCGCCAGCAGTTTAGCGGGAGGGATAGATACGCAGTATTTT.

The genes are TRBV9 and TRBJ2-5; no reliable D call. V was trimmed by 4 bases and J by 5 bases, leaving 9 bases between them. The CDR3 loop spans 12 amino acids. Germline CDR1 SGDLS, CDR2 YYNGEE. The CDR3 here is CASSPFGETQYF. CDR3 sequence (DNA): TGTGCCAGCAGCCCCTTCGGGGAGACCCAGTACTTC.

V and J are TRBV30 and TRBJ2-7; D is perhaps TRBD1 (5 bases). Germline loops: CDR1 GTSNPN, CDR2 SVGIG (reference sequence). This CDR3 is built from 12 residues. V was shortened by 8 bases and J by 2 bases, with 13 bases between the two germline ends. CDR3 coding DNA: TGTGCCGCCCACAGGTCCCCCTACGAGCAGTACTTC. Its protein is CAAHRSPYEQYF.

This clone turned up a few times. This chain connects TRBV10-3 to TRBJ1-5; D is unclear. The CDR3 is made up of 12 amino acids. The germline V and J ends were trimmed by 3 bases and 4 bases, with 4 bases remaining between them. Germline V gene sequence: CDR1 ENHRY, CDR2 SYGVKD. CDR3 sequence reads: CAISDSNQPQHF. In DNA, the CDR3 is TGTGCCATCAGTGACAGTAATCAGCCCCAGCATTTT.

CDR3 in DNA: TGTGCCTGGAGTGTACCCGGGGATTATAGCAATCAGCCCCAGCATTTT. It specifies CAWSVPGDYSNQPQHF. The chain employs TRBV30 and TRBJ1-5; no reliable D call. Trimming took 0 bases from V and 0 from J, leaving 12 bases between them. CDR1 and CDR2 from the germline V gene are GTSNPN and SVGIG (reference sequence). There are 16 residues in the CDR3.

This chain connects TRBV2 to TRBJ1-1; weak D call: TRBD1 (5 bases). The CDR3 extends over 15 amino acids. V lost 2 bases and J 1 base, leaving 11 bases between the germline ends. CDR1 is SNHLY, CDR2 FYNNEI, per germline. CDR3 DNA: TGTGCCAGCAGTGAACGGGAGGGGAAGAACACTGAAGCTTTCTTT. Translated, it gives CASSEREGKNTEAFF.

This rearrangement joins TRBV29-1 to TRBJ1-3, with D uncertain. Germline loops: CDR1 SQVTM, CDR2 ANQGSEA. Trimming cost V 5 bases and J 0 bases, with 8 bases left between them. CDR3 size: 13 residues. Here the CDR3 DNA reads TGCAGCGTTTTCGGAGGCTCTGGAAACACCATATATTTT. This codes for CSVFGGSGNTIYF.

The chain links TRBV6-5 to TRBJ2-1; the D gene is possibly TRBD1 (6 bases). The V end was cut by 6 bases, the J end by 12 bases, with 12 bases between. The CDR3 spans 11 residues. CDR1 MNHEY and CDR2 SVGAGI come from the germline V gene. For the CDR3, the DNA is TGTGCCAGCAGAGTACAGGGAAGGCAGTTCTTC. Translating it yields CASRVQGRQFF.

The chain recombines TRBV11-2 with TRBJ1-1; TRBD1 is a possible D gene (5 bases). The CDR3 sequence is 16 residues long. CDR1 is SGHAT and CDR2 is FQNNGV in the germline V gene. Trimming removed 5 bases at V and 0 bases at J, with 16 bases between. The CDR3 reads CASSPTGLVLNTEAFF. Written as DNA, the CDR3 is TGTGCCAGCAGCCCAACAGGCTTGGTTCTGAACACTGAAGCTTTCTTT.